A single sample gave rise to the 23 T cell receptor beta chains below, sequenced in a study of tumor-infiltrating lymphocytes in primary liver carcinoma. With roughly 540 ng total RNA as template and a constant-region primer, TCR beta cDNA was made. Researchers made the TCR beta libraries by running three nested multiplex PCR rounds with slightly modified ARM-PCR. A C-beta reverse primer was combined with TRBV1-TRBV30 forward primers in the first two PCR rounds, and each round had approximately 9 cycles. TCRdb analysed the multiplex PCR reads with MiXCR anew, one entry per CDR3 protein. Seen here are about 320,000 distinct CDR3 sequences, 60% to 80% observed once, and the top ten hold around 9.5%. Extraction also yielded germline DNA, while blood RNA was obtained from unsorted whole blood. The sample comprised peripheral blood. The receptors originated from a man aged 35 to 55 with primary liver carcinoma and hepatitis B virus infection.

Of note for this clonotype: The CDR3 end shows no conserved phenylalanine or tryptophan, and so a read error is likely. The J gene is TRBJ2-5, the V gene TRBV11-1, with TRBD2 matching 11 bases. CDR1 is SGHAT, CDR2 FQDESV, per germline (reference sequence). This CDR3 region has 15 residues. V was clipped by 7 bases and J by 3 bases; unmatched bases: 7. For the CDR3, the DNA is TGTGCCAGCACCCTCACGGGACTAGCGGAAGAGACCCAGTACTTA. Translated, it gives CASTLTGLAEETQYL.

This clonotype was observed a single time. This chain uses TRBV5-1 with TRBJ2-1; D is perhaps TRBD2 (5 bases). The CDR3 has 15 residues. The V end was cut by 6 bases, the J end by 1 base, with 14 bases between. The germline gives CDR1 SGHRS, CDR2 YFSETQ. The CDR3 sequence: CASKLQRASYNEQFF. Written as DNA, the CDR3 is TGCGCCAGCAAGCTACAGAGGGCGTCCTACAATGAGCAGTTCTTC.

Turning to this clonotype: Mismatch with germline at one junction end may stem from a read error. V usage is TRBV4-2 and J usage is TRBJ2-5; D is unresolved. Germline V gene sequence: CDR1 LGHNA, CDR2 YNFKEQ. The CDR3 loop spans 14 amino acids. The DNA of the CDR3 is TGTGCCAGCAGCCGGCCATGGGGATCAGAGACCCGGTACTTC. Translated, it gives CASSRPWGSETRYF.

This clonotype showed up just once. A much more abundant neighbour one base away suggests this may be a read error. The V call is TRBV6-5, the J call TRBJ2-7, with 7 positions matching TRBD1. J was trimmed by 2 bases and V by 6 bases; bases with no gene match: 7. The V gene's germline CDR1 is MNHEY and CDR2 SVGAGI. The CDR3 contains 14 residues. The CDR3 reads CASRTWDRAYEQYF. In DNA form, the CDR3 reads TGTGCCAGCAGGACATGGGACAGAGCCTACGAGCAGTACTTC.

This clonotype occurred once. The junction shows a germline mismatch at one end, possibly a read error. V is TRBV11-2 and J is TRBJ2-7; TRBD2 might be the D (5 bases). CDR3 length: 17 amino acids. The germline CDR1 and CDR2 sequences are SGHAT and FQNNGV. The CDR3 here is CPSSFSSTKRSTYEQYF. CDR3 DNA sequence: TGTCCCAGCAGCTTCTCGAGTACTAAGCGGTCTACCTACGAGCAGTACTTC.

The genes are TRBV29-1 and TRBJ2-4; a possible D gene is TRBD2 (6 bases). Germline V gene lookup returns CDR1 SQVTM and CDR2 ANQGSEA. CDR3 size: 12 residues. Trimming stripped 6 bases from V and 12 bases from J, with 18 bases between. CDR3 amino acids: CSVIPGRGTQYF. The CDR3 DNA sequence: TGCAGCGTAATTCCGGGGCGGGGCACTCAGTACTTC. Variable domain in full (rest from reference TRBV29-1 and TRBJ2-4): SAVISQKPSRDICQRGTSLTIQCQVDSQVTMMFWYRQQPGQSLTLIATANQGSEATYESGFVIDKFPISRPNLTFSTLTVSNMSPEDSSIYLCSVIPGRGTQYFGAGTRLSVL.

The gene calls are TRBV11-2 and TRBJ2-2; D is possibly TRBD2 (5 bases). Deletions cut 7 bases from V and 7 bases from J, with 22 bases between. This CDR3 has 16 amino acids. Germline V gene lookup returns CDR1 SGHAT and CDR2 FQNNGV. The CDR3 bases are TGTGCCAGCACCTCGCGGGTCTCCTCTTTAGACGGGGAGCTGTTTTTT. The encoded protein is CASTSRVSSLDGELFF.

This clonotype was counted once. The rearrangement links TRBV7-9 to TRBJ2-7, with 7 bases that match TRBD1. After removal of 7 bases from V and 4 bases from J, the junction contained 7 bases not matched to a gene. The CDR3 runs 13 residues. Germline V gene sequence: CDR1 SEHNR, CDR2 FQNEAQ (reference sequence). Here the CDR3 DNA reads TGTGCCAGCACCACGGGACAGAAATACGAGCAGTACTTC. Amino acid sequence: CASTTGQKYEQYF. The full variable domain, with the rest looked up from reference TRBV7-9 and TRBJ2-7, is DTGVSQNPRHKITKRGQNVTFRCDPISEHNRLYWYRQTLGQGPEFLTYFQNEAQLEKSRLLSDRFSAERPKGSFSTLEIQRTEQGDSAMYLCASTTGQKYEQYFGPGTRLTVT.

The chain links TRBV5-8 to TRBJ2-6; TRBD1 agrees at 11 bases. The CDR3 has 17 amino acids. The ends lost 6 bases at V and 2 bases at J; junction bases unmatched: 7. Germline values: CDR1 SGHTS, CDR2 YDEGEE. The CDR3 DNA reads as TGTGCCAGCAACTCAGGACAGGGGGCGGCTGGGGCCAACGTCCTGACTTTC. It yields the protein CASNSGQGAAGANVLTF.

Comment on this clonotype: This may arise from a read error, as a much more abundant clone is one base away. The chain links TRBV11-2 to TRBJ2-7, with D possibly matching TRBD2 (6 bases). Trimming shortened V by 0 bases and J by 4 bases, and 16 bases separated the two germline ends. The CDR3 loop spans 16 amino acids. The germline CDR1 and CDR2 sequences are SGHAT and FQNNGV. CDR3: CASSLDSGTLPYEQYF. The DNA for the CDR3 is TGTGCCAGCAGCTTAGATTCCGGGACTCTCCCTTACGAGCAGTACTTC.

About this clonotype itself: One end of the junction is discordant with germline, which a read error may explain. This rearrangement joins TRBV7-8 to TRBJ2-7, with D uncertain. The germline CDR1 and CDR2 sequences are SGHVS and FQNEAQ. The CDR3 runs 15 residues. CDR3 sequence (DNA): TGTGCCAGCAGCTTAGGGAGACTCAGCTCCTACGAGAAGTACTTC. Translating it yields CASSLGRLSSYEKYF.

The chain joins TRBV6-1 to TRBJ1-1; weak D call: TRBD1 (5 bases). This CDR3 comprises 13 residues. V was pared by 5 bases and J by 5 bases, with 12 bases between. CDR1 is MNHNS and CDR2 is SASEGT in the germline V gene. CDR3 sequence (DNA): TGTGCCAGCAGTTACCAGGGAACAACTGAAGCTTTCTTT. Translating it yields CASSYQGTTEAFF.

The V and J genes are TRBV4-1 and TRBJ2-1; 7 nucleotides match TRBD2. Trimming took 3 bases from V and 7 from J; bases not matched to a gene: 15. Germline-derived CDR1 and CDR2 are MGHRA and YSYEKL. The CDR3 covers 17 residues. CDR3 residues: CASSQVNLADGGNEQFF. For the CDR3, the DNA is TGCGCCAGCAGCCAGGTTAACCTAGCGGATGGAGGGAATGAGCAGTTCTTC.

In the case of this clonotype: Compared with germline, one end of the junction differs, possibly owing to a read error. J is TRBJ2-2 and V is TRBV28, with 11 bases aligning to TRBD1. This CDR3 region has 16 residues. Germline V CDR1 and CDR2: MDHEN, SYDVKM. DNA of the CDR3: TGTACCAGCAGTTTATATGGGACAGGGGGCACCGGGGAGCTGTTTTTT. This gives the protein CTSSLYGTGGTGELFF.

Comment on this clonotype: A junction end diverges from the germline sequence, so it may reflect a read error. J is TRBJ1-5 and V is TRBV6-5; 7 positions match TRBD1. This CDR3 region has 16 residues. Germline V gene data show CDR1 as MNHEY and CDR2 as SVGAGI. Here the CDR3 reads CASRQGAPNSNQPQHF. The CDR3 coding sequence is TGTGCCAGTCGACAGGGAGCACCAAATAGCAATCAGCCTCAGCATTTT.

This clonotype appeared a few times. The junction differs from germline at one of its ends, possibly a read error. The chain has TRBV11-2 and TRBJ2-3, with TRBD2 identical over 7 bases. Germline V gives CDR1 SGHAT, CDR2 FQNNGV. The CDR3 extends over 17 amino acids. This chain's CDR3 is CVSSLGVAGEAADTQYF. The DNA of the CDR3 is TGTGTCAGCAGCTTGGGGGTTGCGGGAGAGGCGGCAGATACGCAGTATTTT.

As to this clonotype: This may arise from a read error, as a much more abundant clone is one base away. The chain carries TRBV10-3 and TRBJ2-3; TRBD1 matches at 9 bases. Per germline, CDR1 ENHRY and CDR2 SYGVKD. This CDR3 has 13 residues. CDR3 loop: CASNRGPADTQFF. CDR3 bases: TGTGCCAGTAACAGGGGGCCGGCAGATACGCAGTTTTTT.

On this clonotype: One end of the junction does not line up with germline, which may come from a read error. The rearrangement joins TRBV11-1 to TRBJ1-2; 8 bases align to TRBD1. The CDR3 contains 16 residues. In germline, CDR1 is SGHAT, CDR2 FQDESV (reference sequence). CDR3 amino acids: CASSQQGDKTNYGYTF. The CDR3 DNA reads TGCGCCAGCAGCCAACAGGGGGATAAAACTAACTATGGCTACACCTTC.

A word on this clonotype: The conserved final phenylalanine or tryptophan is absent from the CDR3, which likely points to a read error. The chain joins TRBV6-2 or TRBV6-3 to TRBJ2-1; 7 bases align to TRBD2. With V trimmed by 6 bases and J by 4 bases, 0 bases remained unmatched. CDR3 length: 12 residues. The germline V gene has CDR1 MNHEY and CDR2 SVGEGT. For the CDR3, the DNA is TGTGCCAGCAGGCGGGAGTACAATGAGCAGTTCTAC. The encoded protein is CASRREYNEQFY.

Details on this clonotype: Given a much more abundant clone one base away, this may be a read error. The chain couples TRBV6-1 to TRBJ2-1, with D possibly being TRBD2 (6 bases). The germline V gene encodes CDR1 MNHNS and CDR2 SASEGT. The CDR3 is 15 amino acids. As DNA, the CDR3 is TGTGCCAGCACCAAACCCGGGACTCCCTACAATGTGCAGTTCTTC. The encoded protein is CASTKPGTPYNVQFF.

As for this clonotype: With a much larger clone just one base away, this may be a read error. The chain combines TRBV4-3 with TRBJ2-1, with 8 bases lining up with TRBD2. Germline lookup yields CDR1 LGHNA and CDR2 YSLEER. There are 17 residues in the CDR3. For the CDR3, the DNA is TGCGCCACCAGCCAAGTACATCAGCGGGAGCCCTACAATGAGCAGTTCTTC. Protein: CATSQVHQREPYNEQFF.

This clonotype was seen a single time. It may be a read error: a sequence one base away is much more abundant. V gene TRBV10-3 combines with J gene TRBJ2-7; TRBD2 matches at 8 bases. This CDR3 is built from 14 residues. The germline V gene encodes CDR1 ENHRY and CDR2 SYGVKD. Losses at the gene ends were 9 bases for V and 9 bases for J; bases not matched to a gene: 16. CDR3 residues: CAIGGGGRRKGQYF. The CDR3 DNA sequence: TGTGCCATAGGCGGTGGCGGGAGGAGAAAGGGGCAGTACTTC.

Of note for this clonotype: This could be a read error, since a much larger clone is one nucleotide away. The chain carries TRBV5-4 and TRBJ2-2; tentative D call: TRBD2 (5 bases). CDR3 length: 12 amino acids. Germline values: CDR1 SGHNT, CDR2 YYREEE (reference sequence). The CDR3, as DNA: TGTGCCAGCAGCTTTGACACCGGGGAGATGTTTTTT. Its protein is CASSFDTGEMFF. The complete variable domain, with remaining parts taken from reference TRBV5-4 and TRBJ2-2, reads ETGVTQSPTHLIKTRGQQVTLRCSSQSGHNTVSWYQQALGQGPQFIFQYYREEENGRGNFPPRFSGLQFPNYSSELNVNALELDDSALYLCASSFDTGEMFFGEGSRLTVL.